The rows below give T cell receptor beta chains drawn from one sample of a study of neoadjuvant anti-PD-1 for oral cavity cancer. Sequencing was performed with immunoSEQ multiplex PCR; in TCRdb, only in-frame clones are kept and a portion is missing. The sample has fewer than 8,000 clones; 62% are singletons. The source was PBMCs, collected after nivolumab (anti-PD-1) treatment. Every receptor here comes from a person between 40 and 79 years old with oral cavity squamous cell carcinoma. CDR3s include the opening cysteine and the closing phenylalanine or tryptophan. The order of the fields is D gene, clone size, V gene, J gene, CDR3 protein, CDR3 DNA. A D gene is named only where the DNA matches it firmly. Size is omitted from some rows. Given values are once, few, many or a class for expanded clones.

.	few	TRBV10-3	TRBJ1-2	CAISVSGSLDGYTF	TGTGCCATCAGTGTTTCGGGATCTTTAGATGGCTACACCTTC
.	few	TRBV4-3	TRBJ1-6	CASSQDSRGSPLHF	TGCGCCAGCAGCCAAGATTCCAGGGGTTCACCCCTCCACTTT
.	few	TRBV4-2	TRBJ1-1	CASSQTPEREWAFF	TGTGCCAGCAGCCAAACCCCCGAAAGGGAATGGGCTTTCTTT
.	.	TRBV6-5	TRBJ2-4	CASSRDPAAKNIQYF	TGTGCCAGCAGCCGTGACCCAGCAGCCAAAAACATTCAGTACTTC
.	.	TRBV10-2	TRBJ2-7	CASFSPRGDDNYEQYF	TGCGCCAGCTTCTCCCCCAGGGGGGACGATAACTACGAGCAGTACTTC
TRBD1	few	TRBV5-1	TRBJ2-1	CASSPGTAKVSYNEQFF	TGCGCCAGCAGCCCCGGGACAGCCAAGGTGTCCTACAATGAGCAGTTCTTC
.	few	TRBV19	TRBJ2-7	CASSGGSYEQYF	TGTGCCAGTAGTGGGGGTTCGTACGAGCAGTACTTC
.	.	TRBV28	TRBJ2-7	CASSLSALYEQYF	TGTGCCAGCAGTTTATCAGCCCTCTACGAGCAGTACTTC
.	.	TRBV11-2	TRBJ2-5	CASSPGTFVQETQYF	TGTGCCAGCAGCCCCGGGACTTTTGTACAAGAGACCCAGTACTTC
.	medium-sized	TRBV27	TRBJ2-1	CASEAPRNNEQFF	TGTGCCAGCGAGGCTCCCCGCAACAATGAGCAGTTCTTC
.	.	TRBV9	TRBJ1-6	CASSSRGFSPLHF	TGTGCCAGCAGCTCCAGGGGTTTTTCACCCCTCCACTTT
TRBD1	.	TRBV7-2	TRBJ1-3	CASSKTGADHTIYF	TGTGCCAGCAGTAAAACAGGGGCGGATCACACCATATATTTT
.	.	TRBV28	TRBJ2-1	CASRTGYGSNEQFF	TGTGCCAGCAGAACAGGCTATGGTAGCAATGAGCAGTTCTTC
.	.	TRBV5-1	TRBJ2-1	CASSLQGSYNEQFF	TGCGCCAGCAGCTTGCAGGGTTCCTACAATGAGCAGTTCTTC
.	.	TRBV7-2	TRBJ2-7	CASSSQGGPYEQYF	TGTGCCAGCAGCTCGCAGGGGGGACCCTACGAGCAGTACTTC
.	few	TRBV2	TRBJ1-4	CASNQGYEKLFF	TGTGCCAGCAACCAGGGATACGAAAAACTGTTTTTT
.	.	TRBV28	TRBJ1-3	CASSFGLAGNTIYF	TGTGCCAGCAGTTTTGGGTTGGCTGGAAACACCATATATTTT
.	few	TRBV2	TRBJ1-6	CASSEEGHNSPLHF	TGTGCCAGCAGTGAGGAGGGACACAATTCACCCCTCCACTTT
.	few	TRBV19	TRBJ1-2	CASSTRQESYGYTF	TGTGCCAGTAGTACGCGACAGGAGAGTTATGGCTACACCTTC
.	.	TRBV5-4	TRBJ2-1	CASSLVENEQFF	TGTGCCAGCAGTCTGGTGGAAAATGAGCAGTTCTTC
.	.	TRBV5-1	TRBJ2-1	CASSLGTDYNEQFF	TGCGCCAGCAGCTTGGGGACAGATTACAATGAGCAGTTCTTC
.	once	TRBV5-1	TRBJ1-4	CASSSTSQNEKLFF	TGCGCCAGCAGTTCGACGTCCCAGAATGAAAAACTGTTTTTT
.	.	TRBV5-1	TRBJ1-1	CASSIGTLVESTEAFF	TGCGCCAGCAGCATAGGGACATTGGTGGAGAGCACTGAAGCTTTCTTT
TRBD1	.	TRBV19	TRBJ1-4	CASSIPTRTGDMNEKLFF	TGTGCCAGTAGTATTCCTACGCGGACAGGGGATATGAATGAAAAACTGTTTTTT
TRBD1	.	TRBV15	TRBJ2-3	CATSRLGQSTDTQYF	TGTGCCACCAGCAGGTTGGGACAGAGCACAGATACGCAGTATTTT
TRBD2	.	TRBV6-1	TRBJ2-3	CASSGTSGGADTQYF	TGTGCCAGCAGTGGGACTAGCGGGGGGGCAGATACGCAGTATTTT
.	.	TRBV7-6	TRBJ1-3	CASSGTPWGSGNTIYF	TGTGCCAGCAGCGGTACCCCATGGGGTTCTGGAAACACCATATATTTT
.	.	TRBV10-1	TRBJ2-5	CASSESIDGQETQYF	TGCGCCAGCAGTGAGTCGATTGACGGACAAGAGACCCAGTACTTC
.	few	TRBV10-3	TRBJ2-7	CAIRVRESYEQYF	TGTGCCATCAGGGTCCGGGAGTCCTACGAGCAGTACTTC
.	once	TRBV13	TRBJ2-3	CASSIRADFSNTDTQYF	TGTGCCAGCAGCATCCGAGCAGACTTTAGTAACACAGATACGCAGTATTTT
.	.	TRBV18	TRBJ2-5	CASSPYREDQETQYF	TGTGCCAGCTCACCGTACAGGGAGGACCAAGAGACCCAGTACTTC